These 3 T cell receptor beta chains were all obtained from the same sample, sequenced in a study of T cells in Graves' hyperthyroidism and ophthalmopathy (dated by TCRdb to about 2019). To prepare the library, multiplex PCR was applied. Sequencing was performed on an Illumina HiSeq 2000. The TCR beta CDR3 regions were amplified from the RNA transcripts. For the first round of RT-PCR on the TCR CDR3, the HTBI primer set was used together with the Qiagen OneStep RT-PCR kit. TCRdb trimmed public reads at Q25 via fastp, called clones via MiXCR and kept in-frame beta chains. Identical CDR3 proteins give one entry, which carries the most common genes and DNA. This sample comprises hundreds of thousands of distinct CDR3 sequences, 15% to 18% of them detected only once. About 7.7% of the sample is taken by the ten largest. Source material: blood. The receptors stem from a woman aged 18-29 years with Graves' hyperthyroidism.

This clonotype was found a few times. A much larger clonotype is one base distant, so this may be a read error. The chain couples TRBV5-1 to TRBJ2-7, with 10 bases that match TRBD2. There are 14 residues in the CDR3. Unmatched junction bases numbered 8, after V lost 5 bases and J lost 6 bases. Germline CDR1 and CDR2: SGHRS and YFSETQ. CDR3: CASRLLAGSGEQYF. Written as DNA, the CDR3 is TGCGCCAGCAGGTTACTAGCGGGATCCGGCGAGCAGTACTTC.

The chain employs TRBV27 and TRBJ1-2; tentative D call: TRBD1 (6 bases). This CDR3 is built from 13 residues. Trimming cost V 7 bases and J 4 bases, with 13 bases left between them. Germline assignment: CDR1 MNHEY and CDR2 SMNVEV (reference sequence). CDR3 residues: CASTRAGAYGYTF. The CDR3 nucleotides are TGTGCCAGCACCAGGGCAGGGGCCTATGGCTACACCTTC.

This clonotype was observed at least ten times. CDR3 DNA sequence: TGTGCCAGCAGCTTAGAATTAGTCGTGCTCGGGGAGCTGTTTTTT. Translated, it gives CASSLELVVLGELFF. This rearrangement joins TRBV11-2 to TRBJ2-2; D is undetermined. V was clipped by 0 bases and J by 7 bases, with 12 bases between them. The CDR3 covers 15 residues. Looked up from germline, CDR1 is SGHAT and CDR2 is FQNNGV.